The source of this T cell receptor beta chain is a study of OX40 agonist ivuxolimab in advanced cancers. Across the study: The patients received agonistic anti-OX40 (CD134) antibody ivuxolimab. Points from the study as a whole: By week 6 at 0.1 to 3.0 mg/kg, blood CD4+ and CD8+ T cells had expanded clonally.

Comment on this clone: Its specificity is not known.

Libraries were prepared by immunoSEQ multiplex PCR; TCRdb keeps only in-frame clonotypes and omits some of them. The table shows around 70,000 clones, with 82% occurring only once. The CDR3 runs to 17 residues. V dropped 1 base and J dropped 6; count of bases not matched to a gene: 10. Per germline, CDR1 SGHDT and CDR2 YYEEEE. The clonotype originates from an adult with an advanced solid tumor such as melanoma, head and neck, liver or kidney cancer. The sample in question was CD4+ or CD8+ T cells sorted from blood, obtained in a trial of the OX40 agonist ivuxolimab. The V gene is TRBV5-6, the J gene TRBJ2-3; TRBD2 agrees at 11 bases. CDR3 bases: TGTGCCAGCAGCTTGCTTGGTAGCGGGGGGGCCGTGGATACGCAGTATTTT. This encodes CASSLLGSGGAVDTQYF.